One sample yielded the 10 T cell receptor beta chains listed below, sequenced in a study of blood T cells in healthy people across ages. Alongside a J-beta primer mix, a sample-barcoded 5' primer served in a second PCR lasting about 7 to 11 cycles. TCRdb itself ran the 5' RACE reads through MiXCR, one entry per CDR3 protein. The table records more than 900,000 distinct CDR3 sequences, just under 30% of them present only once. This sample also belongs to another study, concerning T cells of mothers and their children.

The sample was blood. The receptors come from a woman aged 40 to 50 in good health.

This chain joins TRBV28 and TRBJ1-2; D is uncertain. Trimming stripped 6 bases from V and 6 bases from J, with 14 bases between. This CDR3 spans 13 amino acids. Germline assignment: CDR1 MDHEN and CDR2 SYDVKM. The CDR3 loop reads CASSNLPIDGYTF. As DNA, the CDR3 is TGTGCCAGCAGCAACTTACCGATCGATGGCTACACCTTC.

This clonotype has a single count. This sequence joins TRBV5-1 and TRBJ1-5, with D unclear. V gave up 4 bases and J gave up 3 bases, with 17 bases separating them. In germline, CDR1 is SGHRS, CDR2 YFSETQ. The CDR3 is made up of 16 amino acids. DNA of the CDR3: TGCGCCAGCAGCCCCGGCGATAGGGCAAACAATCAGCCCCAGCATTTT. Its translation is CASSPGDRANNQPQHF.

In regard to this clonotype: A read error may explain this, as a much larger clone is one base away. The V and J genes are TRBV27 and TRBJ2-5; weak D call: TRBD1 (5 bases). The CDR3 consists of 13 residues. The V end was cut by 10 bases, the J end by 11 bases, with 23 bases between. Germline loops: CDR1 MNHEY, CDR2 SMNVEV (reference sequence). CDR3 region: CAIPLGPDNEQYF. DNA of the CDR3: TGTGCCATCCCCCTAGGACCGGACAATGAGCAGTACTTC.

This clonotype came up many times. J is TRBJ2-1 and V is TRBV20-1, with a tentative D call TRBD2 (6 bases). The ends were cut back, 0 bases at V and 7 bases at J, with 19 bases in the middle. The CDR3 spans 16 residues. Per germline, CDR1 DFQATT and CDR2 SNEGSKA (reference sequence). The CDR3 DNA reads as TGCAGTGCTAGAGATGATCGGCAGGTCGCGGGAAATGAGCAGTTCTTC. It translates to CSARDDRQVAGNEQFF.

V gene TRBV4-1 combines with J gene TRBJ2-5; D gene ambiguous. This CDR3 comprises 14 residues. Germline V lookup: CDR1 MGHRA, CDR2 YSYEKL. V was cut by 4 bases and J by 5 bases, with 14 bases left in between. The CDR3 loop is CASSLFPGHETQYF. CDR3 nucleotides: TGCGCCAGCAGCCTCTTTCCGGGTCACGAGACCCAGTACTTC.

In its sample, this clonotype was seen many times. This chain links TRBV7-9 with TRBJ1-2, with TRBD1 matching 11 bases. With V trimmed by 5 bases and J by 7 bases, 6 bases remained unmatched. There are 14 residues in the CDR3. CDR1 and CDR2 from the germline V gene are SEHNR and FQNEAQ (reference sequence). CDR3 amino acids: CASSPGQGASGYTF. CDR3 in DNA: TGTGCCAGCAGCCCCGGACAGGGGGCCTCTGGCTACACCTTC.

The rearrangement links TRBV4-1 to TRBJ1-2, with 11 bases fitting TRBD1. This CDR3 has 17 amino acids. Germline values: CDR1 MGHRA, CDR2 YSYEKL. Losses at the gene ends were 0 bases for V and 10 bases for J; bases not matched to a gene: 13. CDR3 nucleotides: TGCGCCAGCAGCCAAGATACCTCGGGGACAGGGGGAAAAGACTACACCTTC. Translation: CASSQDTSGTGGKDYTF.

The CDR3 DNA reads as TGTGCCAGCGGGGTTATAGTGAACGAGGATGAGCAGTTCTTC. Encoded protein: CASGVIVNEDEQFF. The V call is TRBV27, the J call TRBJ2-1; D is unclear. This CDR3 spans 14 amino acids. In germline, CDR1 is MNHEY, CDR2 SMNVEV (reference sequence). Trimming removed 8 bases from V and 8 bases from J, with 19 bases in between.

The rearrangement links TRBV28 to TRBJ1-1; D gene uncertain. From germline, CDR1 is MDHEN and CDR2 SYDVKM. Trimming removed 7 bases from V and 2 bases from J, with 14 bases in between. The CDR3 is 14 residues long. CDR3 bases: TGTGCCAGCATCGGTACTCCAGGAAACACTGAAGCTTTCTTT. This gives the protein CASIGTPGNTEAFF. The full variable domain, its missing parts supplied by reference TRBV28 and TRBJ1-1, is DVKVTQSSRYLVKRTGEKVFLECVQDMDHENMFWYRQDPGLGLRLIYFSYDVKMKEKGDIPEGYSVSREKKERFSLILESASTNQTSMYLCASIGTPGNTEAFFGQGTRLTVV.

This clonotype was recorded at least ten times. This chain uses TRBV6-1 with TRBJ1-2, with 7 nucleotides matching TRBD1. The germline V gene has CDR1 MNHNS and CDR2 SASEGT. The CDR3 spans 14 residues. After removal of 3 bases from V and 7 bases from J, the junction contained 8 bases not matched to a gene. DNA of the CDR3: TGTGCCAGCAGTGAGGCCACAGGGGTTGGTGGCTACACCTTC. Protein sequence: CASSEATGVGGYTF.